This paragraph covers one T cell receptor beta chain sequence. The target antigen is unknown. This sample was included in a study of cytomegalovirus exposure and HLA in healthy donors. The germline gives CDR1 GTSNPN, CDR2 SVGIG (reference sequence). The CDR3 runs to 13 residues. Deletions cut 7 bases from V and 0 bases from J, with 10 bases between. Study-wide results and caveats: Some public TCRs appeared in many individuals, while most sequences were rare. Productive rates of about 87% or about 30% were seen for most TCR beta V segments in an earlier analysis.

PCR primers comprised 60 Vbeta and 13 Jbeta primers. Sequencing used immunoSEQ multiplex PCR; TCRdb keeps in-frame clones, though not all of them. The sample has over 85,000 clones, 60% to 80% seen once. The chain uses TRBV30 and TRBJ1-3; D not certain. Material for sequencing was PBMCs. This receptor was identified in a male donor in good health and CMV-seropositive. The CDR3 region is CASTRDSGNTIYF. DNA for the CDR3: TGTGCCTCAACCCGGGACTCTGGAAACACCATATATTTT.